The TCR beta chain described here comes from a study of circulating and synovial CD4+ cells in juvenile arthritis. Generated by immunoSEQ multiplex PCR, the TCRdb table keeps only in-frame clones and is missing some. The sample lists over 13,000 clones; approximately 80% were seen once. This clone was seen just once. Its antigen is not known. General study results and limits: Overlap with synovium rose as more T cells were sequenced. Compared with bulk blood, circulating pathogenic-like lymphocytes shared substantially more CDR3 sequences with synovial T cells. Bulk blood CD4 repertoires were more diverse than these. T cell genome counts differed by at least an order of magnitude between CPL and CD4 samples.

The CDR3 is 15 residues long. Trimming removed 4 bases from V and 4 bases from J, with 16 bases in between. CDR1 is MNHEY, CDR2 SVGAGI, per germline. The sample was CD4+ T cells from synovial fluid. This TCR derives from a human patient with juvenile idiopathic arthritis. Some clones in this sample may be carry-over from other donors' samples. The rearrangement links TRBV6-5 to TRBJ2-5, with D tentatively TRBD2 (6 bases). CDR3 sequence reads: CASSSKTSPLETQYF. CDR3 DNA sequence: TGTGCCAGCAGTTCCAAGACTAGTCCTTTAGAGACCCAGTACTTC.